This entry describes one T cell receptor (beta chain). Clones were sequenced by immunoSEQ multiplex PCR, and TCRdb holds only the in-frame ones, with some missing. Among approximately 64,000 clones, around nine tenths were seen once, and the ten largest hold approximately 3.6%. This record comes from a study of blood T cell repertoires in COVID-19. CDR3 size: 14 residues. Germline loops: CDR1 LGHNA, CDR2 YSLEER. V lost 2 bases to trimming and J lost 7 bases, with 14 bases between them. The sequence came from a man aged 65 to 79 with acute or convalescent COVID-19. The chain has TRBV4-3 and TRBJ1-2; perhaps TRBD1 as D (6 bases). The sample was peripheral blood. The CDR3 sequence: CASSQIQGVGGYTF. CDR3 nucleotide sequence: TGCGCCAGCAGCCAAATACAGGGCGTAGGTGGCTACACCTTC.